This TCR beta chain was captured by sequencing in a study of T cell changes during pregnancy in multiple sclerosis. Here immunoSEQ multiplex PCR was the method, and the copy in TCRdb shows in-frame clones only, minus some. The table shows tens of thousands of clones, with around 94% occurring only once. The V gene end was trimmed by 7 bases and the J gene end by 5 bases; junction bases not matched to a gene: 5. CDR3 length equals 13 residues. The germline V gene encodes CDR1 LNHDA and CDR2 SQIVND (reference sequence). The chain couples TRBV19 to TRBJ2-1, with TRBD2 identical over 7 bases. The sequenced sample was peripheral blood, obtained in the third trimester of pregnancy. This sequence originates from a female donor with multiple sclerosis, enrolled in a pregnancy study. The CDR3 here is CASTPGRNNEQFF. CDR3 nucleotide sequence: TGTGCCAGTACCCCCGGGAGGAACAATGAGCAGTTCTTC. Complete variable domain (other parts from reference TRBV19 and TRBJ2-1): DGGITQSPKYLFRKEGQNVTLSCEQNLNHDAMYWYRQDPGQGLRLIYYSQIVNDFQKGDIAEGYSVSREKKESFPLTVTSAQKNPTAFYLCASTPGRNNEQFFGPGTRLTVL.